These T cell receptor beta chains were read from a single sample in a study of blood T cell repertoires in COVID-19. Some clones are missing from TCRdb's copy, which holds only in-frame ones; the method was immunoSEQ multiplex PCR. This sample carries just over 90,000 clones, about 80% of them seen once, and the ten largest clones take around 15%. Sequenced: peripheral blood. The receptors shown here come from a human donor in a cohort sampled during active COVID-19. Both conserved end residues are part of each CDR3. D genes are given only for firm matches. Expanded clones are given a class, and other clones once, few, many or no size at all.

V gene: TRBV9; clone size: .; D gene: .; J gene: TRBJ2-2; CDR3 protein: CASSPSGSPNTGELFF; CDR3 DNA: TGTGCCAGCAGCCCCTCCGGGTCACCGAACACCGGGGAGCTGTTTTTT
V gene: TRBV7-8; clone size: .; D gene: TRBD1; J gene: TRBJ2-3; CDR3 protein: CASSFLDRGGDTQYF; CDR3 DNA: TGTGCCAGCAGCTTCTTGGACAGGGGGGGAGATACGCAGTATTTT
V gene: TRBV7-9; clone size: .; D gene: .; J gene: TRBJ2-3; CDR3 protein: CASSFRLTNTDTQYF; CDR3 DNA: TGTGCCAGCAGCTTTCGACTAACCAACACAGATACGCAGTATTTT
V gene: TRBV28; clone size: .; D gene: TRBD2; J gene: TRBJ2-1; CDR3 protein: CASSRLAGGSGEQFF; CDR3 DNA: TGTGCCAGCAGTAGATTAGCGGGGGGCTCGGGTGAGCAGTTCTTC
V gene: TRBV3-1/TRBV3-2; clone size: .; D gene: .; J gene: TRBJ1-5; CDR3 protein: CASSPLPGSNQPQHF; CDR3 DNA: TGTGCCAGCAGCCCCCTCCCAGGTAGCAATCAGCCCCAGCATTTT
V gene: TRBV4-2; clone size: few; D gene: TRBD2; J gene: TRBJ2-3; CDR3 protein: CASSQVLSGSRNTQYF; CDR3 DNA: TGTGCCAGCAGCCAAGTACTTAGCGGGAGTCGGAATACGCAGTATTTT
V gene: TRBV6-5; clone size: .; D gene: .; J gene: TRBJ1-2; CDR3 protein: CASRRGRGGYTF; CDR3 DNA: TGTGCCAGCAGGAGGGGGAGGGGTGGCTACACCTTC
V gene: TRBV28; clone size: .; D gene: .; J gene: TRBJ1-1; CDR3 protein: CASSLVMRIVNTEAFF; CDR3 DNA: TGTGCCAGCAGCCTAGTTATGAGGATTGTGAACACTGAAGCTTTCTTT
V gene: TRBV12-3/TRBV12-4; clone size: .; D gene: .; J gene: TRBJ1-6; CDR3 protein: CASRMTGDSPLHF; CDR3 DNA: TGTGCCAGCAGAATGACGGGAGATTCACCCCTCCACTTT
V gene: TRBV20-1; clone size: .; D gene: TRBD2; J gene: TRBJ2-5; CDR3 protein: CSASGLAGIQETQYF; CDR3 DNA: TGCAGTGCTAGTGGACTAGCGGGCATACAAGAGACCCAGTACTTC